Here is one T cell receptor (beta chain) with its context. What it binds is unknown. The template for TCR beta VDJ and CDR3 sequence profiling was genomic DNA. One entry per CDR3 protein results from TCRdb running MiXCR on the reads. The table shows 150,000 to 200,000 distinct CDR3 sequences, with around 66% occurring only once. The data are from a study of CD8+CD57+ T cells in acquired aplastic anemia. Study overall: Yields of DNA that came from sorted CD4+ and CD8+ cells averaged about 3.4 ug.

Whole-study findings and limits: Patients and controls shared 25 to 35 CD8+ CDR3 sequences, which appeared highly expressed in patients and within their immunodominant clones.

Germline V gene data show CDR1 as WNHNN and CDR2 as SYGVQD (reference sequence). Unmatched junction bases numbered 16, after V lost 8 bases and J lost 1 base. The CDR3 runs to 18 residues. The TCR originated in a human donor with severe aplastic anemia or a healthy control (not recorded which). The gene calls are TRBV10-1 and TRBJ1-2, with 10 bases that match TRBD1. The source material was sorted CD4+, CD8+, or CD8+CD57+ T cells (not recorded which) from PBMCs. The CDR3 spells CASLLPPFRTGGNYGYTF. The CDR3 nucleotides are TGCGCCAGCCTATTACCCCCTTTCAGGACAGGGGGTAACTATGGCTACACCTTC.